These T cell receptor beta chains were read from a single sample in a study of T cell responses to AZD1222 COVID-19 vaccine. Profiled with immunoSEQ multiplex PCR; TCRdb holds only in-frame clones, not every one. The sample carries around 120,000 clones, around 90% recorded once. Source: peripheral blood, taken 28 days after the second AZD1222 dose. The source of these receptors is an adult who received the AZD1222 COVID-19 vaccine. Both conserved end residues are part of each CDR3. Fields, in order: V gene, clone size, CDR3 protein. Clone size, where shown, is once, few, many, or a class for clones that have expanded.

>TRBV11-3|once
CASSLALADTEAFF
>TRBV27|-
CASSWEGLASADTQYF
>TRBV11-2|-
CASSAGGGSTDTQYF
>TRBV7-2|-
CASSPSGSSSNEQFF
>TRBV6-5|-
CASSADRRNTEAFF
>TRBV5-1|-
CASSRTTGAPYEQYF
>TRBV19|-
CASSMAGGSGYTF
>TRBV28|-
CASSSLGYSNQPQHF
>TRBV7-2|-
CASSLGPSSYNEQFF
>TRBV30|-
CAWRDEFGAYEQYF
>TRBV4-2|-
CASSQVHRETQYF
>TRBV18|-
CASSRVQGPEAFF
>TRBV15|-
CATSRDVGEPYNEQFF
>TRBV7-9|-
CASSLVGGVYGYTF
>TRBV4-2|-
CASSQEIGAGELFF
>TRBV24-1|-
CATSDFNPGSTDTQYF
>TRBV12-5|-
CASVYLDNEQFF
>TRBV30|-
CAWSEQYNSPLHF
>TRBV6-6|-
CASSGFQGRVDTEAFF
>TRBV7-2|once
CASSSHRQGVKETQYF
>TRBV5-4|-
CASSFSRSNEQFF
>TRBV2|-
CASVGAGYTF
>TRBV11-3|-
CASSLMGQGANYGYTF
>TRBV7-9|-
CASSSFSDIQYF
>TRBV6-2/TRBV6-3|few
CASSYRDPRGYTF
>TRBV7-6|-
CASSLGSSSTQYF
>TRBV7-2|once
CASSIPGTEHEKLFF
>TRBV9|once
CASTQGQGYANTIYF
>TRBV11-3|-
CASSRWSYEQYF
>TRBV6-1|-
CASSEVAGYTF